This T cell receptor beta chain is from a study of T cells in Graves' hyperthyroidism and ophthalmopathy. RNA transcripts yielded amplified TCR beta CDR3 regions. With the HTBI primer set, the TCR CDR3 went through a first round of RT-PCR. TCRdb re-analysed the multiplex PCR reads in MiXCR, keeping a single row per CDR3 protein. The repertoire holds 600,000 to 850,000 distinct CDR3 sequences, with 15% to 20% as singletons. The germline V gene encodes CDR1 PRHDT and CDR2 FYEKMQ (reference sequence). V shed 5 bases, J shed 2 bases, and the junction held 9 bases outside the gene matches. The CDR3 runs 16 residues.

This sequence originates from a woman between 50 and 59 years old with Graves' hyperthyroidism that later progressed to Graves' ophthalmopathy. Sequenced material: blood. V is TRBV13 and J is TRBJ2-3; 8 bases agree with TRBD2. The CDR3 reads CASSDRGGADTDTQYF. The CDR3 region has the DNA TGTGCCAGCAGCGATCGGGGGGGGGCCGACACAGATACGCAGTATTTT.